This T cell receptor beta chain was documented in a study of control samples from healthy donors and cancer patients. The method was immunoSEQ multiplex PCR; TCRdb's version includes in-frame clones alone and lacks a portion of them. The table has about 50,000 clones, approximately 95% seen once; the top ten hold roughly 1.8%. After removal of 4 bases from V and 10 bases from J, the junction contained 4 bases not matched to a gene. CDR1 is LNHDA and CDR2 is SQIVND in the germline V gene (reference sequence). This CDR3 has 12 amino acids. The sequencing sample was made of blood. This chain connects TRBV19 to TRBJ2-1; 7 nucleotides align to TRBD2. The clonotype was recovered from a woman younger than 45 in good health. CDR3 loop: CASSNVGGEQFF. Written as DNA, the CDR3 is TGTGCCAGTAGTAATGTGGGAGGGGAGCAGTTCTTC.